This T cell receptor (beta chain) came from a study of beta chain features in type 1 diabetes. About the research overall: All samples together contributed 107,917,701 sorted cells for examination. Study-wide findings and caveats: TCRB CDR3s from Type 1 diabetes patients were moderately but significantly shorter in all four CD4+ subsets.

Reverse transcription of all isolated RNA meant that expressed TCRB transcripts were sequenced. Repertoires were generated with immunoSEQ multiplex PCR, while TCRdb's copy carries only in-frame clones and drops some. The sample lists about 660,000 clones, roughly an eighth occurring once. Populations isolated by sorting all had purity greater than 95%. The germline CDR1 and CDR2 sequences are SGHTA and FQGNSA. The CDR3 contains 13 residues. The trim removed 4 bases at V and 5 bases at J, leaving 4 bases unmatched. Comment on this clone: Its cognate antigen is unknown. Other DNA variants within this sample encode the same CDR3.

Input material: naive CD4+ T cells from blood. This receptor was identified in a man aged 18 to 29 with type 1 diabetes. The rearrangement joins TRBV7-2 to TRBJ2-5; 7 bases agree with TRBD2. The CDR3 DNA follows: TGTGCCAGCAGCTCGGGACTACAGGAGACCCAGTACTTC. Encoded protein: CASSSGLQETQYF.